This paragraph covers one T cell receptor (beta chain) sequence. Among the patients, aged 18 to 65, hyperthyroidism was newly diagnosed and had lasted under 2 months. Regions amplified from RNA transcripts were the TCR beta CDR3 regions. In the first-round RT-PCR of the TCR CDR3, the HTBI primer set was used. Each CDR3 protein gets one entry after TCRdb re-called the multiplex PCR reads with MiXCR. Of 650,000 to 850,000 distinct CDR3 sequences in the sample, roughly a sixth were seen once. This sample was taken from a study of T cells in Graves' hyperthyroidism and ophthalmopathy. The CDR3 runs 13 residues. Germline CDR1 reads MNHNS; CDR2 reads SASEGT. The V gene lost 7 bases and the J gene lost 5 bases, with 14 bases spanning the gap.

The sample was blood. The rearrangement uses TRBV6-1 and TRBJ2-5, with D maybe TRBD2 (7 bases). The origin of this receptor is a woman aged 50 to 65 with Graves' hyperthyroidism that later progressed to Graves' ophthalmopathy. CDR3 nucleotides: TGTGCCAGCAACATGCGGGGGCGGGAGACCCAGTACTTC. Amino acid sequence: CASNMRGRETQYF.